A selection of T cell receptor beta chains follows, all from one sample in a study of Graves' ophthalmopathy and Graves' hyperthyroidism. TCRdb called the multiplex PCR reads again in MiXCR, with one record for every CDR3 protein. The top ten clones hold under 3.5% of a sample with roughly 420,000 distinct CDR3 sequences, under 25% of them seen once. Sequenced: peripheral blood. These receptors were collected from a woman aged 18-29 years with stable Graves' hyperthyroidism. Both conserved end residues are part of each CDR3. A D gene is named only where the DNA matches it firmly. Part of the rows lack a size; the others show once, few, many or a class for expanded clones.

TRBD1	TRBV10-3	many	TRBJ1-2	TGTGCCACCTCCGGGACAGGGATCTATGGCTACACCTTC	CATSGTGIYGYTF
TRBD1	TRBV13	once	TRBJ1-1	TGTGCCAGCAGCATTACAGGGGTAACTGAAGCTTTCTTT	CASSITGVTEAFF
NA	TRBV6-5	NA	TRBJ1-2	TGTGCCAGCAGTTTATCGTCCGGGACACCCTATGGCTACACCTTC	CASSLSSGTPYGYTF
TRBD1	TRBV6-2/TRBV6-3	NA	TRBJ1-5	TGTGCCAGCAGATTTAAACAGGGGCTGTTCGGACTAGATCAGCCCCAGCATTTT	CASRFKQGLFGLDQPQHF
TRBD2	TRBV30	many	TRBJ2-5	TGTGCCTGTTCGAGAACTAGCGGGAACAAAGAGACCCAGTACTTC	CACSRTSGNKETQYF
NA	TRBV6-1	many	TRBJ2-7	TGTGCCAGCAGTGGACCTCACTCCTACGAGCAGTACTTC	CASSGPHSYEQYF
TRBD1	TRBV19	many	TRBJ2-7	TGTGCCAGTAGCCGGGACAGGGCATCCTACGAGCAGTACTTC	CASSRDRASYEQYF
NA	TRBV30	many	TRBJ2-5	TGTGCCTGGACTAATAAAGAGACCCAGTACTTC	CAWTNKETQYF
TRBD2	TRBV11-1	many	TRBJ2-5	TGTGCCAGCAGCTTAGGGATAGCGGGAGAAGGGCAAGAGACCCAGTACTTC	CASSLGIAGEGQETQYF
TRBD2	TRBV19	many	TRBJ2-5	TGTGCCAGTAGTAATCGTCCTCCGGGACTAGCGGGAGGGAGTGAGACCCAGTACTTC	CASSNRPPGLAGGSETQYF
TRBD2	TRBV25-1	many	TRBJ2-7	TGTGCCAGCAGCGGTGGGAGGGCCTACGAGCAGTACTTC	CASSGGRAYEQYF
NA	TRBV20-1	many	TRBJ2-5	TGCAGTGCTAGAGCCGGAGGAGGTTCCGTGACCCAGTACTTC	CSARAGGGSVTQYF
TRBD2	TRBV28	once	TRBJ2-7	TGTGCCAGCAGTCACACTAGCGGGGGGGCCTACGAGCAGTACTTC	CASSHTSGGAYEQYF
TRBD1	TRBV6-1	many	TRBJ1-2	TGTGCCAGCAGTCCACCGACAGGGAATTATGGCTACACCTTC	CASSPPTGNYGYTF
NA	TRBV28	many	TRBJ2-7	TGTGCCAGCAGGGATACAGGGCTATACGAGCAGTACTTC	CASRDTGLYEQYF
TRBD2	TRBV5-1	many	TRBJ2-7	TGCGCCAGCAGCTTTTCGACTAGCGAGGGTCCCTACGAGCAGTACTTC	CASSFSTSEGPYEQYF
NA	TRBV6-5	many	TRBJ2-7	TGTGCCAGCACCCCCAGGGGAGCTTTTCCCGAGCAGTACTTC	CASTPRGAFPEQYF
NA	TRBV5-8	many	TRBJ1-2	TGTGCCAGCAGCTCCCGAGACAGACCGTATGGCTACACCTTC	CASSSRDRPYGYTF
NA	TRBV28	NA	TRBJ1-5	TGTGCCGGGGGGCCTAATAGCAATCAGCCCCAGCATTTT	CAGGPNSNQPQHF
TRBD2	TRBV20-1	many	TRBJ2-7	TGCAGTGCTAGAGATCTCGCGGGAGGCTTGTACGAGCAGTACTTC	CSARDLAGGLYEQYF
TRBD1	TRBV20-1	many	TRBJ1-1	TGCAGTGCTAGAGAGGGACAGTTCTCCGAAGCTTTCTTT	CSAREGQFSEAFF
NA	TRBV19	many	TRBJ1-5	TGTGCCAGCCTGAATACCGGGAGGGCTAATCAGCCCCAGCATTTT	CASLNTGRANQPQHF
NA	TRBV4-3	many	TRBJ2-4	TGCGCCAGCAGCCGAGCTGCCTCGTGGTACTTC	CASSRAASWYF
NA	TRBV29-1	many	TRBJ1-1	TGCAGCGTTGAGGGGGGGGCTGCTGAAGCTTTCTTT	CSVEGGAAEAFF
NA	TRBV7-2	many	TRBJ2-2	TGTGCCAGCACCCCCCGGGGGCGGGTGAACACCGGGGAGCTGTTTTTT	CASTPRGRVNTGELFF
NA	TRBV6-1	few	TRBJ2-6	TGTGCCAGCAGTGAAGTGAAGGACACCGGGGCCAACGTCCTGACTTTC	CASSEVKDTGANVLTF